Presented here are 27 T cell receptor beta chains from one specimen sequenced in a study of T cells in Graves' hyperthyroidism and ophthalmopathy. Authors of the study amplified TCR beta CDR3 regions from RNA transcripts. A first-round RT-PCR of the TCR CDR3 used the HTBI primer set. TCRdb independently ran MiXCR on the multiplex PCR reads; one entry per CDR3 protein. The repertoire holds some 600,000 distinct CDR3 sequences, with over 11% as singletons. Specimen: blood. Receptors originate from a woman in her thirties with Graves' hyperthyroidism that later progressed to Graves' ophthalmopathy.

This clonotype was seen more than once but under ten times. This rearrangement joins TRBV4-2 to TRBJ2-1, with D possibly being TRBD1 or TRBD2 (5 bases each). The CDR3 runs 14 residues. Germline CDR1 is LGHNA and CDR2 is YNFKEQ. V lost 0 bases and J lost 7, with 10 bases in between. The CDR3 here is CASSQDGGTNEQFF. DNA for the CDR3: TGTGCCAGCAGCCAAGATGGGGGAACGAATGAGCAGTTCTTC.

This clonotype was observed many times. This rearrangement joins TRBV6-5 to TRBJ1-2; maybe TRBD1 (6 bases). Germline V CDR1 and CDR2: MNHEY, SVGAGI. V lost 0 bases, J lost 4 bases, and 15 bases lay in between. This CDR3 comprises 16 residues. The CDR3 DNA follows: TGTGCCAGCAGTTACTCGACAGGCTCGGGGGGCTATGGCTACACCTTC. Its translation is CASSYSTGSGGYGYTF.

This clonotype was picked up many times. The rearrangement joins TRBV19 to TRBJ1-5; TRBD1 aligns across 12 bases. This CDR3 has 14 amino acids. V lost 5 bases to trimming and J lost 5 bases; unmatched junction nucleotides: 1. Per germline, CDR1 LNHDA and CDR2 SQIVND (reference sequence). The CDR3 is CASSGTGGDQPQHF. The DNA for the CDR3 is TGTGCCAGTAGTGGGACAGGGGGCGATCAGCCCCAGCATTTT.

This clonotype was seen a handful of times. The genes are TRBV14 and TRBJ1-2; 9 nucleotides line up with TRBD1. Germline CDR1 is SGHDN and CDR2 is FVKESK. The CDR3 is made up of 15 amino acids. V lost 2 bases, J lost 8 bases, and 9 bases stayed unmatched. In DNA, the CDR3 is TGTGCCAGCAGCCAAAACTACGGGACAGGGAGAGGCTACACCTTC. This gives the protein CASSQNYGTGRGYTF.

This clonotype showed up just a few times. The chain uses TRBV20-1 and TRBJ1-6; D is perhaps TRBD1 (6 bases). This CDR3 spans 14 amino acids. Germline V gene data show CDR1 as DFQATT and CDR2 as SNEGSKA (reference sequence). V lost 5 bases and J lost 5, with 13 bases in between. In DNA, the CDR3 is TGCAGTGCTCTCAGGGGTGCCGATAATTCACCCCTCCACTTT. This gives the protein CSALRGADNSPLHF.

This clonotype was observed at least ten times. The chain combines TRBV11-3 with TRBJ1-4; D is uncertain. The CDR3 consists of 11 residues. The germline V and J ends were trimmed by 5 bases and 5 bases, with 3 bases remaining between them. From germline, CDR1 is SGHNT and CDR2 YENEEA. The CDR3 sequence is CASSLNEKLFF. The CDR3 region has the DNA TGTGCCAGCAGCCTAAATGAAAAACTGTTTTTT. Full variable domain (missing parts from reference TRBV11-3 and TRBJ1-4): EAGVVQSPRYKIIEKKQPVAFWCNPISGHNTLYWYLQNLGQGPELLIRYENEEAVDDSQLPKDRFSAERLKGVDSTLKIQPAELGDSAVYLCASSLNEKLFFGSGTQLSVL.

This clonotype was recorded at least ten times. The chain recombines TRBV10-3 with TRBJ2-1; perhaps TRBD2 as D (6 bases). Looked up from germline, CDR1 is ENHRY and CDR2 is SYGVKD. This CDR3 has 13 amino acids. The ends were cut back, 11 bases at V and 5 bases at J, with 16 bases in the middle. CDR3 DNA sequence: TGTGCCTCCTCACCCCCTAGCGACAATGAGCAGTTCTTC. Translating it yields CASSPPSDNEQFF.

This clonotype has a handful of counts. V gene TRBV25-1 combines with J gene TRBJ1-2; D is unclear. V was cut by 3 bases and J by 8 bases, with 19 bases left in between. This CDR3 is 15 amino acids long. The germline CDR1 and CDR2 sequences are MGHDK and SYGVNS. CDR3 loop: CASSENKAAVWGYTF. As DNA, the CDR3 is TGTGCCAGCAGTGAGAATAAGGCGGCAGTTTGGGGCTACACCTTC.

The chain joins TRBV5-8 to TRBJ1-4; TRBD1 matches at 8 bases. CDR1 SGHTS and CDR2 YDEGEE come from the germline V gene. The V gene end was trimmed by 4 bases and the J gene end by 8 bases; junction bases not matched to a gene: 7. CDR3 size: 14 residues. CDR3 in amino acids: CASSIRDRTEKLFF. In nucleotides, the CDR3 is TGTGCCAGCAGCATACGGGACAGGACAGAAAAACTGTTTTTT.

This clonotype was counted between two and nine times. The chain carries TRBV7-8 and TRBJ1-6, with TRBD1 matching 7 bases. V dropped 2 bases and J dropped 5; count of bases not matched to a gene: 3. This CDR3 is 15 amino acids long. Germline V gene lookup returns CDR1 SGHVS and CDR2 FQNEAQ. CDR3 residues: CASSLKQGNNSPLHF. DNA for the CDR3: TGTGCCAGCAGCTTAAAACAGGGGAATAATTCACCCCTCCACTTT.

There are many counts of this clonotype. The CDR3 bases are TGTGCCAGCAGCCAAGTGTCGCGGAGGGCCGGGGAGACCCAGTACTTC. It is translated as CASSQVSRRAGETQYF. The chain links TRBV14 to TRBJ2-5, with D possibly being TRBD2 (6 bases). CDR1 is SGHDN and CDR2 is FVKESK in the germline V gene. V gave up 1 base and J gave up 5 bases, with 17 bases separating them. The CDR3 loop spans 16 amino acids.

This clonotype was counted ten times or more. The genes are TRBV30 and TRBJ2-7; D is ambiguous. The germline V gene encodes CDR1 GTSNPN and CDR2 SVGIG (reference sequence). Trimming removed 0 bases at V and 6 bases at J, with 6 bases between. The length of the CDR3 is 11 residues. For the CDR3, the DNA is TGTGCCTGGAGTGTGGGCTCCGAGCAGTACTTC. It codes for CAWSVGSEQYF.

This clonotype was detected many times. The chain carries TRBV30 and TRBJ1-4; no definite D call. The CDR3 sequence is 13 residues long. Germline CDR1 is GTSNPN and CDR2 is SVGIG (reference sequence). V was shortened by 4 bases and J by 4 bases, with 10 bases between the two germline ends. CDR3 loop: CAWTAAFNEKLFF. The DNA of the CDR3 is TGTGCCTGGACGGCAGCATTTAATGAAAAACTGTTTTTT.

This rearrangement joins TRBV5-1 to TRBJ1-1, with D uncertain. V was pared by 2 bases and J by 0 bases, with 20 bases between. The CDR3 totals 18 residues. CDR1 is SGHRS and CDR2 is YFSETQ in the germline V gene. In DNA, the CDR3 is TGCGCCAGCAGCTTAGGACGGGCCACCGTGATTATGAACACTGAAGCTTTCTTT. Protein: CASSLGRATVIMNTEAFF.

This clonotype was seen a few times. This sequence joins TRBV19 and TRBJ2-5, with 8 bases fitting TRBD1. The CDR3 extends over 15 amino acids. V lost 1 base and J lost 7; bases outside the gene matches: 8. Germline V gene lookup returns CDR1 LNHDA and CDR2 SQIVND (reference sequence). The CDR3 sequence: CASSIGGQGLGTQYF. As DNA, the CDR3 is TGTGCCAGTAGTATAGGAGGACAGGGTTTGGGGACCCAGTACTTC. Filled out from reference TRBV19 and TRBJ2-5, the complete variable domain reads DGGITQSPKYLFRKEGQNVTLSCEQNLNHDAMYWYRQDPGQGLRLIYYSQIVNDFQKGDIAEGYSVSREKKESFPLTVTSAQKNPTAFYLCASSIGGQGLGTQYFGPGTRLLVL.

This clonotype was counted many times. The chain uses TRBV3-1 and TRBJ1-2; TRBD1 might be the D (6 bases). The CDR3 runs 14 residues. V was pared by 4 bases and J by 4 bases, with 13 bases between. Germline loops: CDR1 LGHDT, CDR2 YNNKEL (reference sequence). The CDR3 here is CASSLPGHRYGYTF. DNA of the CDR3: TGTGCCAGCAGCCTTCCGGGACACCGCTATGGCTACACCTTC.

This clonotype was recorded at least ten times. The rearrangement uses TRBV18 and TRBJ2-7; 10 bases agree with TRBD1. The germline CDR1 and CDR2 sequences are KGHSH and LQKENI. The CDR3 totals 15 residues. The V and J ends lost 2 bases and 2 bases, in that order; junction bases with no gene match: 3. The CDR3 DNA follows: TGTGCCAGCTCACCATCTGGACAGGGGGCCTACGAGCAGTACTTC. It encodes CASSPSGQGAYEQYF.

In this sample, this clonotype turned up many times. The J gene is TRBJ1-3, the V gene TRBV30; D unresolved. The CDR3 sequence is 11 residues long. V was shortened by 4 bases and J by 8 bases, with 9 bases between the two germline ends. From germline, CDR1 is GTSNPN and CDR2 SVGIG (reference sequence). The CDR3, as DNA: TGTGCCTGGACACGGTTGGACACCATATATTTT. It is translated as CAWTRLDTIYF. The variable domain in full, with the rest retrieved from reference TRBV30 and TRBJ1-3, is SQTIHQWPATLVQPVGSPLSLECTVEGTSNPNLYWYRQAAGRGLQLLFYSVGIGQISSEVPQNLSASRPQDRQFILSSKKLLLSDSGFYLCAWTRLDTIYFGEGSWLTVV.

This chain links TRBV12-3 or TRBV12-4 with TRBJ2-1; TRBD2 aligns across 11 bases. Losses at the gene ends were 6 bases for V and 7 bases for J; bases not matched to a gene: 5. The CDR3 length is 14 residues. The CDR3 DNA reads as TGTGCCAGCAGAAAACTAGCGGGAGTTAATGAGCAGTTCTTC. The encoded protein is CASRKLAGVNEQFF.

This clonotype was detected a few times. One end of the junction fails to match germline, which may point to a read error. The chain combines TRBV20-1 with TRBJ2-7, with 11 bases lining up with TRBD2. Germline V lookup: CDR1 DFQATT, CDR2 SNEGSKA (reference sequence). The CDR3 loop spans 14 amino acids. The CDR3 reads CSAPGLAATYERYF. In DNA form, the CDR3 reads TGCAGTGCCCCGGGACTAGCGGCCACCTACGAGCGGTACTTC.

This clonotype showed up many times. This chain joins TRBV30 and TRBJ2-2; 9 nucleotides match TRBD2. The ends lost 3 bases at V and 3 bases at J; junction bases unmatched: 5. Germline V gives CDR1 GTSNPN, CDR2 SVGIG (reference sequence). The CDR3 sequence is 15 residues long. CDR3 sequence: CAWRKIAGDTGELFF. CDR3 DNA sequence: TGTGCCTGGAGAAAGATAGCGGGGGACACCGGGGAGCTGTTTTTT.

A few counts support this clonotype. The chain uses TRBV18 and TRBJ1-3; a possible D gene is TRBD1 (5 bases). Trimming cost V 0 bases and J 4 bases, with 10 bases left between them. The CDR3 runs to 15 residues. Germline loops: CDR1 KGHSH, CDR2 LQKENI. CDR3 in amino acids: CASSPPSGHGNTIYF. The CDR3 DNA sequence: TGTGCCAGCTCACCACCTTCAGGGCACGGAAACACCATATATTTT. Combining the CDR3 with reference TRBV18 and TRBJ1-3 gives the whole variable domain NAGVMQNPRHLVRRRGQEARLRCSPMKGHSHVYWYRQLPEEGLKFMVYLQKENIIDESGMPKERFSAEFPKEGPSILRIQQVVRGDSAAYFCASSPPSGHGNTIYFGEGSWLTVV.

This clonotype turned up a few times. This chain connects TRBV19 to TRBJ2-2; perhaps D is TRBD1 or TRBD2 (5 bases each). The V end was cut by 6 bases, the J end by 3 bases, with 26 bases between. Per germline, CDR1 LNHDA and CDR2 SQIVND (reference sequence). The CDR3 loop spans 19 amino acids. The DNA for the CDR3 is TGTGCCAGTAGCTCGAGGAGAACGGGGACCCAGAAGGACACCGGGGAGCTGTTTTTT. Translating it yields CASSSRRTGTQKDTGELFF.

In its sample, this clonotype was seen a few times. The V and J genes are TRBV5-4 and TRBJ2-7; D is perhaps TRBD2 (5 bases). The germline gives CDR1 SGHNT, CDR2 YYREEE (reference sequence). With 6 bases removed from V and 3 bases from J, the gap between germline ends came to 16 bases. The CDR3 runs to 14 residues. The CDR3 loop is CASTPSTEGYEQYF. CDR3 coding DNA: TGTGCCAGCACCCCGAGCACAGAGGGCTACGAGCAGTACTTC.

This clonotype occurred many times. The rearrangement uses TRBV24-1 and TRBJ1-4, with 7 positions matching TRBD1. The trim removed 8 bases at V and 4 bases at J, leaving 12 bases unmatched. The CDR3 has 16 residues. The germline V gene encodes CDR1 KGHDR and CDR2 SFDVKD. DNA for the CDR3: TGTGCCACCATCCCGACCGAGGGGACAGATAATGAAAAACTGTTTTTT. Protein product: CATIPTEGTDNEKLFF.

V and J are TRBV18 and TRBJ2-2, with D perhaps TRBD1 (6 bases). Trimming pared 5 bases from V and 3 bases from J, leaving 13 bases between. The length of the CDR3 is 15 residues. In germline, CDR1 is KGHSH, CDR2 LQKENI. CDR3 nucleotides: TGTGCCAGCTCAGCGAACAGGGTTGACACCGGGGAGCTGTTTTTT. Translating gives CASSANRVDTGELFF. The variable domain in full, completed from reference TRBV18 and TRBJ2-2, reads NAGVMQNPRHLVRRRGQEARLRCSPMKGHSHVYWYRQLPEEGLKFMVYLQKENIIDESGMPKERFSAEFPKEGPSILRIQQVVRGDSAAYFCASSANRVDTGELFFGEGSRLTVL.

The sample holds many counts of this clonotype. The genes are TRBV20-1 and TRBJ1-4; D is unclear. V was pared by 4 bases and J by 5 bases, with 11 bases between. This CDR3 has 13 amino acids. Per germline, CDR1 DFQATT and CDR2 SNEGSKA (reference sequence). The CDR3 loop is CSANQRLNEKLFF. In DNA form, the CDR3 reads TGCAGTGCTAATCAGCGGCTAAATGAAAAACTGTTTTTT.